This TCR beta chain is drawn from a study of shared clonotypes between healthy human individuals. Study-wide background: Per donor, three plates held CD4 naive cells, three held CD4 memory, two held CD8 naive and one held CD8 memory. Overall study results and limits: Among the subsets, naive ones generally showed larger estimated richness than memory ones. Generation probabilities of non-shared clonotypes were lower (relative to those shared by all four donors).

Trimming removed 2 bases from V and 8 bases from J; junction bases left unmatched: 3. Per germline, CDR1 SGHTA and CDR2 FQGNSA. This CDR3 region has 15 residues. The assay was immunoSEQ multiplex PCR, and TCRdb's table has in-frame clones only and misses some. This table holds fewer than 3 million clones, under 95% found once. Adult donors, all healthy and HIV-negative, had no recent acute infections or vaccinations. Details on this clone: Its antigen remains unidentified.

The TCR comes from a man between 18 and 35 years old in good health. Some clones in this sample may be carry-over from other donors' samples. The V call is TRBV7-2, the J call TRBJ2-1, with TRBD2 matching over 13 bases. The sequenced sample consisted of naive CD4+ T cells from PBMCs. Sample subset: CD45RA+ positively selected. CDR3 bases: TGTGCCAGCAGCTTAACTAGCGGGAGGGATTATGAGCAGTTCTTC. Amino acids: CASSLTSGRDYEQFF. Drawing the rest from reference TRBV7-2 and TRBJ2-1, the complete variable domain is GAGVSQSPSNKVTEKGKDVELRCDPISGHTALYWYRQSLGQGLEFLIYFQGNSAPDKSGLPSDRFSAERTGGSVSTLTIQRTQQEDSAVYLCASSLTSGRDYEQFFGPGTRLTVL.